Below, 11 T cell receptor beta chains from the same sample are listed, as sequenced in a study of T cells in Graves' hyperthyroidism and ophthalmopathy. TCR beta CDR3 region amplification was performed from RNA transcripts. Initially, a first-round RT-PCR of the TCR CDR3 employed the HTBI primer set. TCRdb fed the multiplex PCR reads into MiXCR, producing one record per CDR3 protein. The table lists a few hundred thousand distinct CDR3 sequences, roughly 14% of them singletons. Sample: blood. All receptors derive from a woman under 40 with Graves' hyperthyroidism that later progressed to Graves' ophthalmopathy.

The table lists this clonotype with many counts. The rearrangement uses TRBV6-1 and TRBJ1-1; D gene unclear. The CDR3 is 14 residues long. The germline V gene encodes CDR1 MNHNS and CDR2 SASEGT. The V end lost 5 bases, the J end lost 7 bases, and 17 bases lay between the germline ends. The CDR3 DNA reads TGTGCCAGCAGTCCGAGAGGTCGAAGGTATGAAGCTTTCTTT. This gives the protein CASSPRGRRYEAFF.

In this sample, this clonotype turned up many times. The rearrangement joins TRBV12-3 or TRBV12-4 to TRBJ2-5; TRBD1 matches 7 bases. CDR3 length: 14 amino acids. Trimming removed 5 bases from V and 4 bases from J; junction bases left unmatched: 7. The CDR3 is CASSRTGRPETQYF. CDR3 coding DNA: TGTGCCAGCAGTCGGACAGGACGTCCAGAGACCCAGTACTTC.

At least ten counts were recorded for this clonotype. This chain joins TRBV19 and TRBJ2-3; D remains ambiguous. Germline V gene lookup returns CDR1 LNHDA and CDR2 SQIVND (reference sequence). The CDR3 contains 13 residues. V shed 10 bases and J shed 6 bases, with 17 bases lying between them. The CDR3 region is CANPKGPADTQYF. The CDR3 nucleotides read TGTGCCAATCCCAAAGGTCCGGCGGATACGCAGTATTTT.

About this clonotype: This clone may be a read error of a much larger clone one base away. The rearrangement joins TRBV20-1 to TRBJ1-5; D ambiguous. Per the germline V gene, CDR1 is DFQATT and CDR2 is SNEGSKA (reference sequence). The CDR3 sequence is 15 residues long. The germline V and J ends were trimmed by 5 bases and 0 bases, with 14 bases remaining between them. The CDR3 nucleotides are TGCAGTGCTCAGGCTTCGTCAGGTAGCAATCAGCCCCAGCATTTT. Protein sequence: CSAQASSGSNQPQHF.

The chain has TRBV20-1 and TRBJ2-1; a possible D gene is TRBD1 (6 bases). CDR3 length: 14 residues. Germline loops: CDR1 DFQATT, CDR2 SNEGSKA (reference sequence). Trimming removed 1 base from V and 4 bases from J, with 11 bases in between. The CDR3 DNA reads TGCAGTGCTAGAGTGAGCAGGGGTTACAATGAGCAGTTCTTC. Translating gives CSARVSRGYNEQFF.

This clonotype was counted many times. This chain connects TRBV7-9 to TRBJ2-7; D unresolved. This CDR3 comprises 14 residues. V lost 4 bases and J 0 bases, leaving 10 bases between the germline ends. The germline V gene has CDR1 SEHNR and CDR2 FQNEAQ (reference sequence). CDR3 protein: CASSSGRSSYEQYF. The DNA for the CDR3 is TGTGCCAGCAGCTCTGGACGGTCCTCCTACGAGCAGTACTTC.

This clonotype was seen ten or more times. The chain employs TRBV28 and TRBJ2-3; D possibly uses TRBD1 or TRBD2 (5 bases each). This CDR3 comprises 15 residues. V lost 2 bases, J lost 2 bases, and 11 bases lay in between. The germline V gene has CDR1 MDHEN and CDR2 SYDVKM. The CDR3 nucleotides are TGTGCCAGCAGTTTAAGGGGACGATACACAGATACGCAGTATTTT. This translates into CASSLRGRYTDTQYF. Looking up the rest from reference TRBV28 and TRBJ2-3 gives the full variable domain: DVKVTQSSRYLVKRTGEKVFLECVQDMDHENMFWYRQDPGLGLRLIYFSYDVKMKEKGDIPEGYSVSREKKERFSLILESASTNQTSMYLCASSLRGRYTDTQYFGPGTRLTVL.

This clonotype showed up just a few times. The CDR3 DNA follows: TGCGCCAGCAGCCAAGCCAGGACCCCTGGGGACACCATATATTTT. It specifies CASSQARTPGDTIYF. The chain uses TRBV4-1 and TRBJ1-3; D is uncertain. V lost 1 base to trimming and J lost 8 bases, with 15 bases between them. The CDR3 length is 15 residues. Germline CDR1 and CDR2: MGHRA and YSYEKL.

As regards this clonotype: This may be a read error: a much more frequent sequence differs by one nucleotide. The chain employs TRBV29-1 and TRBJ2-7, with a weak D call TRBD2 (6 bases). Germline values: CDR1 SQVTM, CDR2 ANQGSEA. The CDR3 runs to 13 residues. This CDR3 reads CNSLVEGSYEQYF. The CDR3 nucleotides are TGCAACTCCCTGGTGGAGGGGTCCTACGAGCAGTACTTC.

As for this clonotype: The junction differs from germline at one of its ends, possibly a read error. The chain recombines TRBV7-8 with TRBJ1-1; perhaps TRBD1 as D (5 bases). Germline loops: CDR1 SGHVS, CDR2 FQNEAQ. CDR3 length: 15 amino acids. The CDR3 loop reads CASSLPAGTGTETFF. The CDR3 nucleotides are TGTGCCAGCAGCCTTCCAGCCGGGACTGGCACTGAAACTTTCTTT.

This clonotype was detected many times. The CDR3 loop is CASSPLGTSLILGYEQYF. CDR3 bases: TGTGCCAGCTCCCCTCTCGGGACTAGCTTAATTCTGGGCTACGAGCAGTACTTC. The gene calls are TRBV6-2 or TRBV6-3 and TRBJ2-7; 9 bases are a match to TRBD2. After removal of 8 bases from V and 3 bases from J, the junction contained 20 bases not matched to a gene. Germline V gene data show CDR1 as MNHEY and CDR2 as SVGEGT. The CDR3 is 18 amino acids.